Reported below is one T cell receptor (beta chain). This sample's TCRbeta library carried unique molecular identifier barcodes. TCRdb reprocessed the PCR reads with MiXCR, giving one entry per CDR3 protein. The repertoire includes hundreds of thousands of distinct CDR3 sequences, 10% to 13% of them detected once, and 4% to 5% sits in the top ten. These data belong to a study of T-cell reconstitution after alpha-beta-depleted transplantation in children. The germline gives CDR1 MNHEY, CDR2 SMNVEV (reference sequence). CDR3 size: 15 residues. V gave up 6 bases and J gave up 0 bases; unmatched junction bases: 2.

The sequence was collected from a human donor who donated a stem cell graft to a child with acute myeloid leukemia. The chain joins TRBV27 to TRBJ2-6; 7 nucleotides align to TRBD2. Sequences were derived from PBMCs from the stem cell graft donor, sampled from the stem cell graft. The CDR3 nucleotides are TGTGCCAGCAGGGGGGGGTACTCTGGGGCCAACGTCCTGACTTTC. It encodes CASRGGYSGANVLTF.